This entry lists 9 T cell receptor beta chains sequenced from one sample in a study of early T cells in non-severe SARS-CoV-2 infection. MiXCR, run by TCRdb on the 5' RACE reads, gives a single entry per CDR3 protein. This table has 85,000 to 100,000 distinct CDR3 sequences, approximately 11% appearing once. Sample: whole blood, taken at baseline. The receptor source for this set is an adult who was a healthcare worker with PCR-confirmed SARS-CoV-2 infection or an uninfected control (not recorded which).

The chain links TRBV29-1 to TRBJ1-5, with a possible D match to TRBD1 (5 bases). The CDR3 loop spans 14 amino acids. Trimming pared 7 bases from V and 2 bases from J, leaving 15 bases between. The germline gives CDR1 SQVTM, CDR2 ANQGSEA. The CDR3 sequence: CSATGVDGNQPQHF. In DNA, the CDR3 is TGCAGCGCTACAGGCGTGGATGGCAATCAGCCCCAGCATTTT.

The J gene is TRBJ2-3, the V gene TRBV20-1; 8 positions match TRBD2. V gave up 5 bases and J gave up 0 bases; unmatched junction bases: 7. There are 15 residues in the CDR3. Germline V lookup: CDR1 DFQATT, CDR2 SNEGSKA (reference sequence). The CDR3 is CSASFSGISTDTQYF. CDR3 in DNA: TGCAGTGCTTCTTTTAGCGGGATTAGCACAGATACGCAGTATTTT.

This clonotype was found many times. The chain uses TRBV2 and TRBJ2-3, with 11 bases fitting TRBD2. Unmatched junction bases numbered 3, after V lost 5 bases and J lost 5 bases. Looked up from germline, CDR1 is SNHLY and CDR2 is FYNNEI. The CDR3 spans 14 residues. Here the CDR3 reads CASSLGTSGDTQYF. The CDR3 bases are TGTGCCAGCAGTCTTGGGACTAGCGGAGATACGCAGTATTTT.

The chain couples TRBV6-1 to TRBJ2-1; 10 nucleotides line up with TRBD2. In germline, CDR1 is MNHNS, CDR2 SASEGT. This CDR3 has 14 residues. Trimming took 6 bases from V and 6 from J; bases not matched to a gene: 5. The CDR3 here is CASRSTSGANEQFF. The CDR3 DNA reads TGTGCCAGCAGATCCACTAGCGGGGCCAATGAGCAGTTCTTC.

This clonotype was counted between two and nine times. The chain has TRBV4-1 and TRBJ2-7, with a weak D call TRBD2 (6 bases). V was shortened by 6 bases and J by 1 base, with 7 bases between the two germline ends. This CDR3 is 12 amino acids long. CDR1 and CDR2 (germline): MGHRA, YSYEKL. The CDR3 sequence: CASSGGSYEQYF. For the CDR3, the DNA is TGCGCCAGCAGTGGAGGGTCCTACGAGCAGTACTTC.

As to this clonotype: The germline gene is not matched at one end of the junction; a read error may be the cause. The rearrangement uses TRBV5-1 and TRBJ2-2, with 8 bases lining up with TRBD2. There are 17 residues in the CDR3. Germline V lookup: CDR1 SGHRS, CDR2 YFSETQ. CDR3 protein: CAGSLKRISGAPGELFF. The CDR3 nucleotides read TGCGCCGGCAGCTTGAAGCGGATTAGCGGGGCACCCGGGGAGCTGTTTTTT.

This clonotype was found many times. This chain uses TRBV2 with TRBJ2-3; D gene uncertain. The CDR3 runs 12 residues. Deletions cut 2 bases from V and 5 bases from J, with 5 bases between. Germline CDR1 SNHLY, CDR2 FYNNEI. The CDR3 spells CASSESRDTQYF. As DNA, the CDR3 is TGTGCCAGCAGTGAATCCCGAGATACGCAGTATTTT.

The chain couples TRBV2 to TRBJ1-2; D unclear. V lost 6 bases and J 1 base, leaving 15 bases between the germline ends. This CDR3 contains 15 residues. The germline V gene encodes CDR1 SNHLY and CDR2 FYNNEI. The CDR3 sequence is CASRGSAGSNYGYTF. The CDR3 nucleotides read TGTGCCAGCAGGGGAAGCGCAGGAAGTAACTATGGCTACACCTTC. Combining the CDR3 with reference TRBV2 and TRBJ1-2 gives the whole variable domain EPEVTQTPSHQVTQMGQEVILRCVPISNHLYFYWYRQILGQKVEFLVSFYNNEISEKSEIFDDQFSVERPDGSNFTLKIRSTKLEDSAMYFCASRGSAGSNYGYTFGSGTRLTVV.

Many counts were recorded for this clonotype. The chain couples TRBV7-9 to TRBJ2-2; the match to TRBD2 covers 10 bases. Trimming removed 0 bases from V and 4 bases from J; junction bases left unmatched: 5. Germline CDR1 and CDR2: SEHNR and FQNEAQ (reference sequence). The CDR3 is 17 residues long. Here the CDR3 reads CASSLALSSGSTGELFF. The CDR3 DNA sequence: TGTGCCAGCAGCTTAGCGCTTTCTAGCGGGAGCACCGGGGAGCTGTTTTTT.